This TCR beta chain appears in the sequencing data of a study of blood T cells in healthy people across ages. The second PCR ran roughly 7 to 12 cycles with a sample-barcoded 5' primer and J-beta primers. TCRdb ran MiXCR on the 5' RACE reads and lists one entry per CDR3 protein. The repertoire consists of some 1.4 million distinct CDR3 sequences, with 40% to 50% occurring once and the leading ten covering 6.5% to 10%. PBMCs were isolated at a quantity of at least 6 million per sample. In germline, CDR1 is MNHEY, CDR2 SVGEGT. This CDR3 is 17 amino acids long. Trimming cost V 5 bases and J 0 bases, with 14 bases left between them.

This clonotype originated in a woman aged 18-35 years in good health. The sequenced sample was blood. The rearrangement uses TRBV6-2 or TRBV6-3 and TRBJ2-6; D tentatively reads TRBD1 or TRBD2 (5 bases each). CDR3 bases: TGTGCCAGCAGTCCCGCCGGGGCGAACTCTGGGGCCAACGTCCTGACTTTC. Translating it yields CASSPAGANSGANVLTF.